This TCR beta chain was identified in a study of identifying expanded T cells in peripheral blood. Germline V gene data show CDR1 as SQVTM and CDR2 as ANQGSEA. The CDR3 length is 15 residues. The V end lost 2 bases, the J end lost 1 base, and 14 bases lay between the germline ends. Worth noting for this clone: Its specificity is not known.

Clones were sequenced by immunoSEQ multiplex PCR, and TCRdb holds only the in-frame ones, with some missing. The data show around 60,000 clones, under 85% seen once. Study-wide results and caveats: Over about two and four weeks, about 16 and 20 clones changed, versus roughly 1.1 between replicates.

Sequencing was carried out using blood. V gene TRBV29-1 combines with J gene TRBJ1-1, with a possible D match to TRBD1 (5 bases). The receptor was derived from a person aged 18 to 69 in good health. CDR3 amino acids: CSVEPFRGRNTEAFF. The CDR3 bases are TGCAGCGTTGAACCCTTTCGGGGCAGGAACACTGAAGCTTTCTTT.